A single T cell receptor (beta chain) is shown here with its context. The data stem from a study of shared T cell receptors in the human thymus. The CDR3 runs 18 residues. The V gene's germline CDR1 is SGDLS and CDR2 YYNGEE. Trimming took 0 bases from V and 3 from J, leaving 18 bases between them. Measured with immunoSEQ multiplex PCR; TCRdb has only the in-frame clones, and not every one. The table records some 720,000 clones, approximately 90% of them present only once. These sequences were also reported in another study, on human thymus T cells.

Input material: thymocytes. This TCR derives from a boy in the first two years of life with a congenital heart defect. The chain has TRBV9 and TRBJ2-2, with a tentative D call TRBD2 (6 bases). DNA of the CDR3: TGTGCCAGCAGCGTAGTTCGGTGGGGGGTAGGGTACACCGGGGAGCTGTTTTTT. Its translation is CASSVVRWGVGYTGELFF.